This note documents a single T cell receptor (beta chain) sequence. The entry originates in a study of blood T cell repertoires in COVID-19. Study at large: Samples came from the United States, Italy and Spain, spanning acute and convalescent COVID-19. Sources were T cells, B-cell-depleted T cells, or PBMCs; the material itself was cDNA or gDNA.

Original handling: Using reference gene primer amplification, nucleated cell counts were estimated. Clones were sequenced by immunoSEQ multiplex PCR, and TCRdb holds only the in-frame ones, with some missing. The V and J calls and clone size come from that table; D and trimming were worked out from the DNA. The table lists about 14,000 clones, 80% to 90% of them singletons, with approximately 14% in the top ten. Material for sequencing was peripheral blood. This receptor was identified in a man over 45 with active COVID-19.

The CDR3 DNA reads as TGCGCCAGCAGTGAGTCGGCAAATAGCAATCAGCCCCAGCATTTT. Protein: CASSESANSNQPQHF. The V call is TRBV10-2, the J call TRBJ1-5; D not certain. Looked up from germline, CDR1 is WSHSY and CDR2 is SAAADI. V shed 0 bases and J shed 0 bases, with 6 bases lying between them. There are 15 residues in the CDR3.